The next 24 T cell receptor beta chains were all read from a single sample in a study of radiotherapy plus CTLA-4 blockade in lung cancer. TCRdb keeps only in-frame clones here, not all; method: immunoSEQ multiplex PCR. The sample contains some 110,000 clones, more than 65% of which appear only once. The source material was peripheral blood, sampled from a patient treated with radiotherapy plus ipilimumab. These TCRs come from a human donor with non-small cell lung cancer that progressed on radiotherapy plus ipilimumab. Some clones in this sample may be carry-over from other donors' samples.

V gene TRBV6-5 combines with J gene TRBJ1-6, with a possible D match to TRBD1 (5 bases). The CDR3 covers 16 residues. Germline CDR1 and CDR2: MNHEY and SVGAGI. V was clipped by 3 bases and J by 3 bases, with 12 bases between them. CDR3 nucleotides: TGTGCCAGCAGTTATGACAGAAGGTTCTATAATTCACCCCTCCACTTT. This codes for CASSYDRRFYNSPLHF.

The genes are TRBV10-3 and TRBJ1-1, with TRBD1 as a possible D gene (6 bases). V dropped 1 base and J dropped 8 bases, with 11 bases sitting between them. Germline loops: CDR1 ENHRY, CDR2 SYGVKD. CDR3 size: 13 residues. In DNA, the CDR3 is TGTGCCATCAGTGAGTTAGACAGGACCGAAGCTTTCTTT. Translated: CAISELDRTEAFF.

In this sample, this clone turned up once. The chain carries TRBV18 and TRBJ2-1; no firm D call. Between the trimmed V and J ends, which lost 0 bases and 5 bases, there was a span of 8 bases. Germline CDR1 is KGHSH and CDR2 is LQKENI. The CDR3 is 14 residues long. DNA of the CDR3: TGTGCCAGCTCACCACCGGTCATACACAATGAGCAGTTCTTC. Translating it yields CASSPPVIHNEQFF.

The V call is TRBV29-1, the J call TRBJ2-7; possibly TRBD1 or TRBD2 for D (6 bases each). The V end was cut by 6 bases, the J end by 3 bases, with 12 bases between. This CDR3 is 12 amino acids long. Germline V gene sequence: CDR1 SQVTM, CDR2 ANQGSEA. CDR3 residues: CSVYEGGYEQYF. The CDR3 nucleotides are TGCAGCGTATACGAGGGGGGCTACGAGCAGTACTTC.

CDR3 coding DNA: TGTGCCAGCAGGCTCCGGGACATCCGTTTTGGAGGCTATGGCTACACCTTC. This sequence encodes CASRLRDIRFGGYGYTF. The V and J genes are TRBV27 and TRBJ1-2; perhaps TRBD1 as D (6 bases). This CDR3 has 17 residues. V dropped 6 bases and J dropped 4 bases, with 24 bases sitting between them. From germline, CDR1 is MNHEY and CDR2 SMNVEV (reference sequence).

The chain employs TRBV28 and TRBJ2-2, with 10 nucleotides matching TRBD2. V lost 7 bases to trimming and J lost 1 base; unmatched junction nucleotides: 9. Looked up from germline, CDR1 is MDHEN and CDR2 is SYDVKM. The CDR3 has 17 residues. CDR3 protein: CASISRTSGENTGELFF. CDR3 coding DNA: TGTGCCAGCATTAGCCGCACTAGCGGGGAGAACACCGGGGAGCTGTTTTTT. The variable domain in full, with the rest retrieved from reference TRBV28 and TRBJ2-2, is DVKVTQSSRYLVKRTGEKVFLECVQDMDHENMFWYRQDPGLGLRLIYFSYDVKMKEKGDIPEGYSVSREKKERFSLILESASTNQTSMYLCASISRTSGENTGELFFGEGSRLTVL.

The J gene is TRBJ2-5, the V gene TRBV7-3; 7 bases align to TRBD1. The CDR3 extends over 15 amino acids. The germline V gene encodes CDR1 SGHTA and CDR2 FQGTGA. V dropped 2 bases and J dropped 3; count of bases not matched to a gene: 6. The CDR3: CASSLGTAGKETQYF. The DNA of the CDR3 is TGTGCCAGCAGCTTAGGGACAGCTGGAAAAGAGACCCAGTACTTC.

This clone was seen only once. The chain is built from TRBV14 and TRBJ1-2; the D is unclear. V dropped 5 bases and J dropped 3 bases, with 16 bases sitting between them. CDR3 length equals 15 residues. Germline CDR1 SGHDN, CDR2 FVKESK. CDR3: CASSSRIQGDYGYTF. The CDR3 region has the DNA TGTGCCAGCAGCTCCAGGATCCAAGGTGACTATGGCTACACCTTC.

This CDR3 reads CASSPRQGADEQYF. CDR3 in DNA: TGTGCCAGCAGCCCTCGACAGGGCGCCGACGAGCAGTACTTC. This chain joins TRBV5-4 and TRBJ2-7; 7 bases are shared with TRBD1. The CDR3 length is 14 residues. The V gene end was trimmed by 4 bases and the J gene end by 5 bases; junction bases not matched to a gene: 9. Looked up from germline, CDR1 is SGHNT and CDR2 is YYREEE (reference sequence).

This chain connects TRBV29-1 to TRBJ1-3; D might be TRBD1 (5 bases). The germline CDR1 and CDR2 sequences are SQVTM and ANQGSEA. The CDR3 has 14 residues. Trimming removed 4 bases from V and 4 bases from J, with 14 bases in between. CDR3 sequence: CSVVVQVAGNTIYF. The CDR3 DNA sequence: TGCAGCGTTGTAGTACAGGTAGCAGGAAACACCATATATTTT.

This chain connects TRBV7-2 to TRBJ2-5, with 9 bases aligning to TRBD1. Germline-derived CDR1 and CDR2 are SGHTA and FQGNSA. This CDR3 has 13 residues. Losses at the gene ends were 6 bases for V and 4 bases for J; bases not matched to a gene: 3. Here the CDR3 DNA reads TGTGCCAGCAGACAGGGGGCCTCAGAGACCCAGTACTTC. This sequence encodes CASRQGASETQYF.

J is TRBJ2-7 and V is TRBV15; D is unclear. The CDR3 consists of 13 residues. V was trimmed by 0 bases and J by 5 bases, leaving 8 bases between them. Looked up from germline, CDR1 is LNHNV and CDR2 is YYDKDF (reference sequence). For the CDR3, the DNA is TGTGCCACCAGCAGAGATAGATGGGACGAGCAGTACTTC. This encodes CATSRDRWDEQYF.

Points on this clone: A much larger clone lies a single base off, so this may be a read error. This chain connects TRBV4-2 to TRBJ2-7; 7 bases are a match to TRBD1. The CDR3 length is 13 residues. V was clipped by 4 bases and J by 3 bases; unmatched bases: 3. Germline V CDR1 and CDR2: LGHNA, YNFKEQ. The CDR3 here is CASSRDRVYEQYF. The CDR3, as DNA: TGTGCCAGCAGCCGAGACAGGGTCTACGAGCAGTACTTC.

The chain carries TRBV5-1 and TRBJ2-3, with 10 bases that match TRBD2. CDR3 length: 16 amino acids. J was trimmed by 4 bases and V by 4 bases; bases with no gene match: 9. The germline V gene encodes CDR1 SGHRS and CDR2 YFSETQ. The CDR3 reads CASSPSPGLAPDTQYF. The CDR3 bases are TGCGCCAGCAGCCCCAGTCCGGGACTAGCGCCAGATACGCAGTATTTT.

This chain connects TRBV10-3 to TRBJ2-3; 14 bases agree with TRBD2. The CDR3 has 17 amino acids. The germline V gene encodes CDR1 ENHRY and CDR2 SYGVKD. V was pared by 4 bases and J by 4 bases, with 7 bases of the junction left unmatched. CDR3 in amino acids: CAISVGLAGATSDTQYF. CDR3 bases: TGTGCCATCAGTGTGGGACTAGCGGGGGCCACCTCAGATACGCAGTATTTT.

The chain combines TRBV2 with TRBJ1-5; 8 nucleotides line up with TRBD1. V trimming: 6 bases; J trimming: 7 bases; junction bases outside the gene matches: 8. In germline, CDR1 is SNHLY, CDR2 FYNNEI. The CDR3 is 14 residues long. The CDR3 here is CASSIGQGEQPQHF. CDR3 coding DNA: TGTGCCAGCAGCATTGGACAGGGAGAACAGCCCCAGCATTTT.

This chain joins TRBV5-1 and TRBJ2-7; D call uncertain. From germline, CDR1 is SGHRS and CDR2 YFSETQ. This CDR3 region has 13 residues. The V gene lost 2 bases and the J gene lost 3 bases, with 9 bases spanning the gap. The CDR3 DNA follows: TGCGCCAGCAGCTTCGCAGGCATCTACGAGCAGTACTTC. Translated, it gives CASSFAGIYEQYF.

This chain links TRBV7-9 with TRBJ1-1; no clear D. Germline V gene lookup returns CDR1 SEHNR and CDR2 FQNEAQ (reference sequence). V lost 1 base to trimming and J lost 1 base, with 13 bases between them. This CDR3 is 16 amino acids long. CDR3 nucleotides: TGTGCCAGCAGCTTAGGAGTCGGCCGCGGGAACACTGAAGCTTTCTTT. As protein: CASSLGVGRGNTEAFF.

The count of this clone is one. V usage is TRBV7-9 and J usage is TRBJ2-7; no clear D. The CDR3 consists of 13 residues. Looked up from germline, CDR1 is SEHNR and CDR2 is FQNEAQ (reference sequence). Trimming took 6 bases from V and 2 from J, leaving 11 bases between them. This CDR3 reads CASSSNEAYEQYF. The DNA of the CDR3 is TGTGCCAGCAGTTCTAATGAAGCCTACGAGCAGTACTTC.

This chain connects TRBV13 to TRBJ1-2; 9 bases line up with TRBD1. Germline loops: CDR1 PRHDT, CDR2 FYEKMQ (reference sequence). With V trimmed by 3 bases and J by 4 bases, 6 bases remained unmatched. The length of the CDR3 is 15 residues. CDR3 nucleotide sequence: TGTGCCAGCAGCTTTACAGGGGGCGCTTTCTATGGCTACACCTTC. This gives the protein CASSFTGGAFYGYTF.

The rearrangement links TRBV4-3 to TRBJ2-7; a possible D gene is TRBD2 (6 bases). The CDR3 consists of 15 residues. Deletions cut 0 bases from V and 3 bases from J, with 12 bases between. Per germline, CDR1 LGHNA and CDR2 YSLEER. Here the CDR3 DNA reads TGCGCCAGCAGCCAAGAAGTAGGCGGGGACTACGAGCAGTACTTC. Encoded protein: CASSQEVGGDYEQYF.

The V call is TRBV7-6, the J call TRBJ2-7; TRBD2 might be the D (5 bases). Germline V gene sequence: CDR1 SGHVS, CDR2 FNYEAQ. The CDR3 is made up of 14 amino acids. The ends were cut back, 5 bases at V and 5 bases at J, with 16 bases in the middle. DNA for the CDR3: TGTGCCAGCAGCCCTTCGGGGTTTCTAAACGAGCAGTACTTC. Residues: CASSPSGFLNEQYF.

Concerning this clone: An end of the junction does not agree with germline; a read error may underlie this. The chain couples TRBV7-9 to TRBJ1-1; D may be TRBD1 (6 bases). Germline V lookup: CDR1 SEHNR, CDR2 FQNEAQ (reference sequence). CDR3 length equals 15 residues. CDR3 region: CAGSLQGQTNTEAFF. The CDR3 DNA follows: TGTGCCGGCAGCTTACAAGGACAGACGAACACTGAAGCTTTCTTT.

V and J are TRBV7-2 and TRBJ2-7, with D unresolved. Trimming removed 6 bases from V and 2 bases from J, with 8 bases in between. This CDR3 is 12 amino acids long. Germline V gene sequence: CDR1 SGHTA, CDR2 FQGNSA. The CDR3 DNA is TGTGCCAGCAGGTTGGGAACCTACGAGCAGTACTTC. Translation: CASRLGTYEQYF. Supplemented by reference TRBV7-2 and TRBJ2-7, the full variable domain reads GAGVSQSPSNKVTEKGKDVELRCDPISGHTALYWYRQSLGQGLEFLIYFQGNSAPDKSGLPSDRFSAERTGGSVSTLTIQRTQQEDSAVYLCASRLGTYEQYFGPGTRLTVT.